Listed below are T cell receptor beta chains from one sample, sequenced in a study of Graves' ophthalmopathy and Graves' hyperthyroidism. TCRdb itself ran the multiplex PCR reads through MiXCR, one entry per CDR3 protein. Among approximately 160,000 distinct CDR3 sequences listed, 39% were seen once. Sequencing input: peripheral blood. The receptors come from a man aged 25 to 40 with Graves' ophthalmopathy. The CDR3 runs from the conserved cysteine through the conserved F or W. The D gene is left open where the match is weak. Clone size, where shown, is once, few, many, or a class for clones that have expanded.

V gene	clone size	J gene	D gene	CDR3 DNA	CDR3 protein
TRBV7-2	NA	TRBJ2-5	NA	TGTGCCAGCAGCTTATCAAGGAGCCCGTGGGTGGAGACCCAGTACTTC	CASSLSRSPWVETQYF
TRBV13	many	TRBJ2-7	NA	TGTGCCAGCAGCTTAAGAGGGTGGGAGCAGTACTTC	CASSLRGWEQYF
TRBV12-3/TRBV12-4	many	TRBJ2-5	NA	TGTGCCAGCAGTTTGGGACGAACCCAAGAGACCCAGTACTTC	CASSLGRTQETQYF
TRBV27	many	TRBJ2-4	NA	TGTGCCAGCAGTTTAGGTGGGGCCCTATGGAACATTCAGTACTTC	CASSLGGALWNIQYF
TRBV19	many	TRBJ2-2	NA	TGTGCCAGTAGTATTGCAGGCCGGGGCCCCGGGGAGCTGTTTTTT	CASSIAGRGPGELFF
TRBV15	many	TRBJ1-1	NA	TGTGCCACCAGCAGAGATCCCCAGAACACTGAAGCTTTCTTT	CATSRDPQNTEAFF
TRBV19	NA	TRBJ2-7	TRBD2	TGTGCCAGTAGTATTGGTCCAGGCGGGAGGATCTACGAGCAGTACTTC	CASSIGPGGRIYEQYF
TRBV6-1	many	TRBJ2-5	NA	TGTGCCAGCAGACAAACAGAGACCCAGTACTTC	CASRQTETQYF
TRBV9	many	TRBJ2-5	TRBD2	TGTGCCAGCAGCGTAGGGACTAGTAGGAGCCAAGAGACCCAGTACTTC	CASSVGTSRSQETQYF
TRBV29-1	NA	TRBJ1-5	NA	TGCAGCGTTGGTACGGGGGCTGGAAATCAGCCCCAGCATTTT	CSVGTGAGNQPQHF
TRBV6-2/TRBV6-3	many	TRBJ1-3	NA	TGTGCCAGCAGTTCCGGACAGATCCGGGGAAACACCATATATTTT	CASSSGQIRGNTIYF
TRBV12-3/TRBV12-4	many	TRBJ2-2	NA	TGTGCCAGCAGTCGTCCTGAGTCCGGGGAGCTGTTTTTT	CASSRPESGELFF
TRBV12-3/TRBV12-4	many	TRBJ2-2	TRBD1	TGTGCCAGCAGCCTAGGGGCAGGGGGCCGGTCCGGGGAGCTGTTTTTT	CASSLGAGGRSGELFF
TRBV11-2	many	TRBJ1-2	TRBD1	TGTGCCAGCAACCATTTTTGGGGGACAGGAGGCGCGAATGGCTACACCTTC	CASNHFWGTGGANGYTF
TRBV7-9	many	TRBJ2-5	NA	TGTGCCAGCAGCTCGGAAGAGACCCAGTACTTC	CASSSEETQYF
TRBV6-2/TRBV6-3	many	TRBJ2-7	TRBD2	TGTGCCAGCAGTCCTTTCCTCGCGGGAGTCTTCTACGAGCAGTACTTC	CASSPFLAGVFYEQYF
TRBV12-3/TRBV12-4	many	TRBJ1-5	NA	TGTGCCAGCAGTTTTAACGGGCAGGTCAATCAGCCCCAGCATTTT	CASSFNGQVNQPQHF
TRBV12-3/TRBV12-4	NA	TRBJ2-2	NA	TGTGCCAGCAGTTTAGGCGGGAACGGGGAGCTGTTTTTT	CASSLGGNGELFF
TRBV28	NA	TRBJ1-1	NA	TGTGCCAGCAGAGGCTACGTTGAAGCTTTCTTT	CASRGYVEAFF
TRBV7-9	many	TRBJ1-6	NA	TGTGCCAGCAGCTTCGGGCAAGGAGATTCACCCCTCCACTTT	CASSFGQGDSPLHF
TRBV20-1	many	TRBJ2-7	TRBD1	TGCAGTGCTAGAGGTTTTGTCGGACAGGGTCACGAGCAGTACTTC	CSARGFVGQGHEQYF
TRBV10-2	many	TRBJ2-5	TRBD1	TGCGCCAGCAGTGAGTCTGGGACAGGGGGCTCGAGGGAGACCCAGTACTTC	CASSESGTGGSRETQYF
TRBV11-3	many	TRBJ1-2	NA	TGTGCCAGCAGCTTAGGATATGGGAGGAATGGCTATGGCTACACCTTC	CASSLGYGRNGYGYTF
TRBV7-9	NA	TRBJ2-7	NA	TGTGCCAGCAGCTCCGGACGAGACGAGCAGTACTTC	CASSSGRDEQYF
TRBV12-3/TRBV12-4	many	TRBJ1-2	NA	TGTGCCAGCAGTTTTAACCAACGCCAAGACCCCTCCTTC	CASSFNQRQDPSF
TRBV7-2	many	TRBJ1-6	TRBD1	TGTGCCAGCAGCCGCGGAGGGGGCGGACTATCCCTCCACTTT	CASSRGGGGLSLHF
TRBV19	many	TRBJ2-7	NA	TGTGCCAGTATTGGGGTTCGACCTCCCTACGAGCAGTACTTC	CASIGVRPPYEQYF
TRBV18	many	TRBJ1-3	NA	TGTGCCAGCTCACCTCAAATAACAGCCTATGGAAACACCATATATTTT	CASSPQITAYGNTIYF
TRBV6-2/TRBV6-3	many	TRBJ2-7	NA	TGTGCCAGCAGTTACGACGCGTCCTACGAGCAGTACTTC	CASSYDASYEQYF
TRBV28	NA	TRBJ2-5	NA	TGTGCCAGCAGTTTTGAGGTGGGGGCTCAAGAGACCCAGTACTTC	CASSFEVGAQETQYF
TRBV6-9	many	TRBJ2-7	TRBD2	TGTGCCAGCAGTCATGGGGTAGGCCTCGGGACTAGCGGTCCTTACCCTTCCTACGAGCAGTACTTC	CASSHGVGLGTSGPYPSYEQYF
TRBV3-1	NA	TRBJ1-2	TRBD1	TGTGCCAGCAGCCCGCAGGGGGGCGCCTATGGCTACACCTTC	CASSPQGGAYGYTF
TRBV19	NA	TRBJ2-5	TRBD1	TGTGCCAGTAGTATCCTGACAGGGGGAGGCGAGACCCAGTACTTC	CASSILTGGGETQYF
TRBV27	NA	TRBJ2-5	TRBD1	TGTGCCAGCAGGCCGACGGGACAGGGAGAGACCCAGTACTTC	CASRPTGQGETQYF
TRBV5-1	NA	TRBJ1-3	TRBD1	TGCGCCAGCAGCCTGACAGGGGTCTCTGGAAACACCATATATTTT	CASSLTGVSGNTIYF
TRBV19	NA	TRBJ1-3	NA	TGTGCCAGTAGAGGTCGAATCTACTCTGGAAACACCATATATTTT	CASRGRIYSGNTIYF
TRBV12-3/TRBV12-4	NA	TRBJ1-5	NA	TGTGCCAGCACCAGTACGGGGAGGTACAATCAGCCCCAGCATTTT	CASTSTGRYNQPQHF
TRBV20-1	many	TRBJ2-5	NA	TGCAGTGCTAGAGGCATCCAAGAGACCCAGTACTTC	CSARGIQETQYF
TRBV12-3/TRBV12-4	NA	TRBJ1-5	NA	TGTGCCAGCAGTTTAGGTTGGAGTCAGCCCCAGCATTTT	CASSLGWSQPQHF
TRBV6-1	NA	TRBJ2-7	TRBD2	TGTGCCATACGCGCGGGAGGGTTCTACGAGCAGTACTTC	CAIRAGGFYEQYF
TRBV29-1	many	TRBJ1-5	NA	TGCAGCGTTGACCGCAATCAGCCCCAGCATTTT	CSVDRNQPQHF
TRBV7-2	many	TRBJ2-7	TRBD2	TGTGCCAGCAGCTTAGCTCTAGCGGGAGTCGAGCAGTACTTC	CASSLALAGVEQYF
TRBV7-2	NA	TRBJ2-7	NA	TGTGCCAGCAGCTTACGGGCCCGACAATGGGAGCAGTACTTC	CASSLRARQWEQYF
TRBV7-2	NA	TRBJ1-2	NA	TGTGCCAGCAGCTCGGGACCGCGAGACACCTTC	CASSSGPRDTF
TRBV7-2	many	TRBJ2-7	NA	TGTGCCAGCAGCTTTAGGCCGATCTCCTACGAGCAGTACTTC	CASSFRPISYEQYF
TRBV27	many	TRBJ2-7	TRBD2	TGTGCCAGCAGTCCGACACCCGGACTAGCGGGAGGGGTGCAAGAGCAGTACTTC	CASSPTPGLAGGVQEQYF
TRBV20-1	NA	TRBJ2-4	TRBD2	TGCAGTGCTTCTGCGACTAGCGGGACTGACATTCAGTACTTC	CSASATSGTDIQYF
TRBV24-1	NA	TRBJ1-1	NA	TGTGCCACCAGTGACCCAGGTAGGAACACTGAAGCTTTCTTT	CATSDPGRNTEAFF
TRBV6-2/TRBV6-3	NA	TRBJ2-5	NA	TGTGCCAGCAGGTGGGGGGCAGAGGGAGAGACCCAGTACTTC	CASRWGAEGETQYF
TRBV5-1	many	TRBJ2-7	NA	TGCGCCAGCAGCTTGGGGGCGCGGGCGGCTACCGAGCAGTACTTC	CASSLGARAATEQYF
TRBV20-1	many	TRBJ1-6	NA	TGCAGTGCCGGGCCCGTTGGGTTTGACAATTCACCCCTCCACTTT	CSAGPVGFDNSPLHF
TRBV7-8	many	TRBJ2-5	NA	TGTGCCAGCACCCCTGAGGAGCAGGGGGAGACCCAGTACTTC	CASTPEEQGETQYF
TRBV29-1	many	TRBJ2-5	NA	TGCAGCGTTGAAGGCCCAGGCCAAGAGACCCAGTACTTC	CSVEGPGQETQYF
TRBV28	NA	TRBJ2-7	NA	TGTGCCACCAGTTCGAGCAACTCCTACGAGCAGTACTTC	CATSSSNSYEQYF
TRBV7-9	once	TRBJ2-5	TRBD2	TGTGCCAGCAACGGCGGTAGCGGGAGTAAGTGGGAGACCCAGTACTTC	CASNGGSGSKWETQYF